This entry features one T cell receptor beta chain sequence. V lost 3 bases and J lost 3, with 5 bases in between. The CDR3 loop spans 12 amino acids. Per the germline V gene, CDR1 is SEHNR and CDR2 is FQNEAQ (reference sequence). This sample is drawn from a study of blood T cell repertoires in COVID-19. The data were produced by immunoSEQ multiplex PCR, yet TCRdb's version contains in-frame clones alone and is incomplete. Of under 250,000 clones listed, roughly 75% were seen once; the top ten hold 4.5% to 7%. The chain combines TRBV7-9 with TRBJ1-1; no definite D call. Sequencing was done on a sample of peripheral blood. The receptor comes from a woman in her 70s with acute or convalescent COVID-19. CDR3 bases: TGTGCCAGCAGCTTTACAGACACTGAAGCTTTCTTT. Its protein is CASSFTDTEAFF.